This T cell receptor (beta chain) was captured by sequencing in a study of control samples from healthy donors and cancer patients. Assay: immunoSEQ multiplex PCR; the TCRdb copy retains only in-frame clones and omits some. The sample lists 100,000 to 150,000 clones, approximately 90% occurring once. The germline V gene encodes CDR1 SEHNR and CDR2 FQNEAQ (reference sequence). Between the trimmed V and J ends, which lost 1 base and 10 bases, there was a span of 2 bases. The CDR3 extends over 11 amino acids. Material for sequencing was blood. This TCR was sampled from a man aged 35 to 55 in good health. The chain recombines TRBV7-9 with TRBJ1-6, with unresolved D. In nucleotides, the CDR3 is TGTGCCAGCAGCTTAGACTCACCCCTCCACTTT. Encoded protein: CASSLDSPLHF. Filled out from reference TRBV7-9 and TRBJ1-6, the complete variable domain reads DTGVSQNPRHKITKRGQNVTFRCDPISEHNRLYWYRQTLGQGPEFLTYFQNEAQLEKSRLLSDRFSAERPKGSFSTLEIQRTEQGDSAMYLCASSLDSPLHFGNGTRLTVT.